The rows below give T cell receptor beta chains drawn from one sample of a study of blood T cell repertoires in COVID-19. Some clones are missing from TCRdb's copy, which holds only in-frame ones; the method was immunoSEQ multiplex PCR. The sample holds roughly 320,000 clones, 85% to 90% seen once. The sequencing sample was made of PBMCs or T cells enriched from blood (not recorded which). These receptors all come from a man younger than 45 who had recovered from COVID-19. CDR3s include the opening cysteine and the closing phenylalanine or tryptophan. A D gene is named only where the DNA matches it firmly. Clone size appears in some rows only: once, few, many, or a class for an expanded clone.

>TRBV28|TRBJ2-3|NA|NA
CASSQTSWVYF
TGTGCCAGCAGTCAAACTAGCTGGGTGTATTTT
>TRBV14|TRBJ2-3|few|NA
CASSQYQVGWNTQYF
TGTGCCAGCAGCCAATATCAGGTTGGGTGGAATACGCAGTATTTT
>TRBV7-2|TRBJ2-3|NA|NA
CASGRPDTDTQYF
TGTGCCAGCGGGAGGCCCGACACAGATACGCAGTATTTT
>TRBV6-8|TRBJ2-2|NA|NA
CASSYSSGGELFF
TGTGCCAGCAGTTACTCGAGTGGCGGGGAGCTGTTTTTT
>TRBV28|TRBJ1-1|few|TRBD1
CASSLTGVNTEAFF
TGTGCCAGCAGTTTAACAGGGGTGAACACTGAAGCTTTCTTT
>TRBV30|TRBJ2-2|NA|TRBD1
CASGGQGNTGELFF
TGTGCCTCTGGAGGACAGGGGAACACCGGGGAGCTGTTTTTT
>TRBV28|TRBJ2-2|NA|NA
CASSSFNTGELFF
TGTGCCAGCAGTTCTTTCAACACCGGGGAGCTGTTTTTT
>TRBV5-1|TRBJ1-2|NA|NA
CASSFRQEYYGYTF
TGCGCCAGCAGCTTCAGACAGGAGTACTATGGCTACACCTTC
>TRBV4-1|TRBJ1-5|NA|NA
CASSQVGGAGQPQHF
TGCGCCAGCAGCCAAGTTGGGGGCGCAGGGCAGCCCCAGCATTTT
>TRBV5-6|TRBJ1-1|once|TRBD1
CASSWWDRGDLNTEAFF
TGTGCCAGCAGCTGGTGGGACAGGGGTGACTTGAACACTGAAGCTTTCTTT
>TRBV5-1|TRBJ2-7|NA|TRBD1
CASSFNAGTGGYEQYF
TGCGCCAGCAGCTTTAATGCCGGGACAGGGGGCTACGAGCAGTACTTC
>TRBV24-1|TRBJ2-6|few|TRBD1
CATSGVQGKGANVLTF
TGTGCCACCAGTGGGGTACAGGGGAAAGGGGCCAACGTCCTGACTTTC
>TRBV27|TRBJ1-6|once|TRBD1
CASSENRDRVSLHF
TGTGCCAGCAGCGAGAACCGGGACAGGGTTTCCCTCCACTTT
>TRBV7-6|TRBJ2-1|NA|NA
CASSSRTPRGNEQFF
TGTGCCAGCAGCTCCCGGACTCCCCGAGGGAATGAGCAGTTCTTC
>TRBV29-1|TRBJ1-3|NA|NA
CSAEWVEGNTIYF
TGCAGCGCCGAATGGGTGGAGGGAAACACCATATATTTT
>TRBV5-1|TRBJ2-3|NA|TRBD1
CASSLGYSTGGTDTQYF
TGCGCCAGCAGCTTGGGGTACTCTACAGGGGGCACAGATACGCAGTATTTT
>TRBV7-8|TRBJ2-1|NA|TRBD2
CASSSRPELAGISSYNEQFF
TGTGCCAGCAGTTCCCGGCCCGAGCTAGCGGGAATAAGCTCCTACAATGAGCAGTTCTTC
>TRBV6-4|TRBJ2-4|NA|NA
CASSDGQGGGIQYF
TGTGCCAGCAGTGACGGGCAGGGGGGAGGCATTCAGTACTTC
>TRBV14|TRBJ2-3|NA|TRBD2
CASSQERGWADTQYF
TGTGCCAGCAGCCAAGAGCGGGGGTGGGCAGATACGCAGTATTTT
>TRBV11-3|TRBJ2-1|NA|NA
CASSLINYGPYNEQFF
TGTGCCAGCAGCCTCATCAATTATGGGCCCTACAATGAGCAGTTCTTC
>TRBV11-2|TRBJ2-1|few|TRBD2
CASSIRTSFDNEQFF
TGTGCCAGCAGCATTAGGACTAGCTTCGACAATGAGCAGTTCTTC
>TRBV18|TRBJ2-7|few|NA
CASSPTQAGEQYF
TGTGCCAGCTCACCAACCCAAGCAGGCGAGCAGTACTTC
>TRBV10-3|TRBJ1-1|NA|NA
CATGWGNTEAFF
TGTGCCACGGGGTGGGGGAACACTGAAGCTTTCTTT
>TRBV6-1|TRBJ1-2|NA|TRBD1
CASSERVWNPTGGYGYTF
TGTGCCAGCAGTGAAAGAGTCTGGAACCCCACAGGGGGGTATGGCTACACCTTC
>TRBV23-1|TRBJ1-4|few|TRBD1
CASSESGGATNEKLFF
TGCGCCAGCAGTGAATCAGGGGGCGCAACTAATGAAAAACTGTTTTTT
>TRBV5-4|TRBJ2-2|NA|TRBD1
CASSLEGQGYTGELFF
TGTGCCAGCAGCTTGGAGGGACAGGGATACACCGGGGAGCTGTTTTTT